This T cell receptor beta chain was sequenced in a study of T cell responses to AZD1222 COVID-19 vaccine. Study results and limitations: As reported, nearly half of all spike-specific TCRs target variant regions that are unmutated. Every sample of the repertoires postdated the peak T cell response.

V was pared by 0 bases and J by 4 bases, with 7 bases of the junction left unmatched. Germline V gene data show CDR1 as MNHEY and CDR2 as SVGEGT. The CDR3 covers 16 residues. Comments on this clone: Its antigen is unidentified.

Sequencing was performed with immunoSEQ multiplex PCR; in TCRdb, only in-frame clones are kept and a portion is missing. Of 170,000 or so clones in the sample, approximately 92% were seen once. The starting material was peripheral blood, obtained 28 days after the second dose of the MenACWY control vaccine. The chain employs TRBV6-2 or TRBV6-3 and TRBJ1-2; 8 bases map to TRBD1. This clonotype was sampled from an adult who received the MenACWY meningococcal vaccine as a control. CDR3 DNA sequence: TGTGCCAGCAGTTACTCCGGCAGGACAGGGCCCTATGGCTACACCTTC. Encoded protein: CASSYSGRTGPYGYTF.